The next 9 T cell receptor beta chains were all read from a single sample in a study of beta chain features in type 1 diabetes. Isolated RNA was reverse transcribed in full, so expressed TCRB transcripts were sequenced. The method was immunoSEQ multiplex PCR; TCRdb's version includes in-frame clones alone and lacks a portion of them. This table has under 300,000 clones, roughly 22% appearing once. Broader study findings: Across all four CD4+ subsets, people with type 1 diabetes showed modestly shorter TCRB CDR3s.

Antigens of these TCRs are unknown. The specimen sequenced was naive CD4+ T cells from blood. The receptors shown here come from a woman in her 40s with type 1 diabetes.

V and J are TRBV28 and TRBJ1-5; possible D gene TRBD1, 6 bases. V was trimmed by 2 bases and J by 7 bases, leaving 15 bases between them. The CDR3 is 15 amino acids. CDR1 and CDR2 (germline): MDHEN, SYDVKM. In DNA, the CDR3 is TGTGCCAGCAGTTTAGGGGAAGGGGGGGGGCAGCCCCAGCATTTT. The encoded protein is CASSLGEGGGQPQHF.

The CDR3 reads CASSPEGAGGNEKLFF. For the CDR3, the DNA is TGCGCCAGCAGCCCGGAGGGCGCAGGGGGGAATGAAAAACTGTTTTTT. The chain recombines TRBV4-3 with TRBJ1-4; 7 bases fit TRBD1. V lost 4 bases to trimming and J lost 5 bases; unmatched junction nucleotides: 10. The CDR3 loop spans 16 amino acids. The germline gives CDR1 LGHNA, CDR2 YSLEER.

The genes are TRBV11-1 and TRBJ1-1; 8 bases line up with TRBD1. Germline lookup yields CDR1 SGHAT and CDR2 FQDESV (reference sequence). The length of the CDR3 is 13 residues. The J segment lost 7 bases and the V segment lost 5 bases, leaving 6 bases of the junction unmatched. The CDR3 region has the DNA TGTGCCAGCAGCCCGGGGACAGGCGGTGAAGCTTTCTTT. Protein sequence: CASSPGTGGEAFF. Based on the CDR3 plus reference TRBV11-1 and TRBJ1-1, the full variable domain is EAEVAQSPRYKITEKSQAVAFWCDPISGHATLYWYRQILGQGPELLVQFQDESVVDDSQLPKDRFSAERLKGVDSTLKIQPAELGDSAMYLCASSPGTGGEAFFGQGTRLTVV.

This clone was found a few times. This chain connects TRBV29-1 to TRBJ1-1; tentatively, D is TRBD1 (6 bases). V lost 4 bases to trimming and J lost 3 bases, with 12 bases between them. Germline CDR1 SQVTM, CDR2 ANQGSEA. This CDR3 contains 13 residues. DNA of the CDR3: TGCAGCGTTGCGGTAGGGGGAGACACTGAAGCTTTCTTT. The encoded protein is CSVAVGGDTEAFF.

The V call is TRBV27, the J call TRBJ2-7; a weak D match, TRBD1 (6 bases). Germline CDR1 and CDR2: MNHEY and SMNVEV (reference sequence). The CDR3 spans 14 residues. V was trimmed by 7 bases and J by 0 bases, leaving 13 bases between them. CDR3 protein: CASKVTGTSYEQYF. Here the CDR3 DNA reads TGTGCCAGCAAGGTAACAGGGACCTCCTACGAGCAGTACTTC.

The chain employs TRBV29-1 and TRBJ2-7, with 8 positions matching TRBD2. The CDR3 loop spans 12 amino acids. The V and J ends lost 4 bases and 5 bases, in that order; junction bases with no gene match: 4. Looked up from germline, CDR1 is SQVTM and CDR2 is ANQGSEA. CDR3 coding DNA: TGCAGCGTTGTGCCCGGGGGGGACGAGCAGTACTTC. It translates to CSVVPGGDEQYF.

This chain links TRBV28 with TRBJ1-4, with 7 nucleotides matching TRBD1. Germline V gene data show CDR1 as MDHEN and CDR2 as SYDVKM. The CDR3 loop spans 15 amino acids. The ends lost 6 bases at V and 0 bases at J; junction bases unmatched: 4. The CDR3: CASRHGQATNEKLFF. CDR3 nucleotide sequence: TGTGCCAGCAGACATGGACAGGCAACTAATGAAAAACTGTTTTTT. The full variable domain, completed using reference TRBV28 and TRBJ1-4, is DVKVTQSSRYLVKRTGEKVFLECVQDMDHENMFWYRQDPGLGLRLIYFSYDVKMKEKGDIPEGYSVSREKKERFSLILESASTNQTSMYLCASRHGQATNEKLFFGSGTQLSVL.

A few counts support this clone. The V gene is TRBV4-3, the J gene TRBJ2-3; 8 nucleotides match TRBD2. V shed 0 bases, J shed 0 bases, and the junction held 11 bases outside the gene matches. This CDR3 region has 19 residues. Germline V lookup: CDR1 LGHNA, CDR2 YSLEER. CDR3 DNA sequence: TGCGCCAGCAGCCAAGATGAACTAGCGGAACGGATTAGCACAGATACGCAGTATTTT. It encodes CASSQDELAERISTDTQYF.

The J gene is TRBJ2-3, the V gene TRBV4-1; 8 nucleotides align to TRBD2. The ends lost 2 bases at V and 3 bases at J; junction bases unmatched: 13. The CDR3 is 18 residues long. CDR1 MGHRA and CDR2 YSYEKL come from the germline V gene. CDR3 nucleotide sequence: TGCGCCAGCAGCCAACTCCAATCTGCAGCGGGGGAGACAGATACGCAGTATTTT. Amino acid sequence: CASSQLQSAAGETDTQYF.